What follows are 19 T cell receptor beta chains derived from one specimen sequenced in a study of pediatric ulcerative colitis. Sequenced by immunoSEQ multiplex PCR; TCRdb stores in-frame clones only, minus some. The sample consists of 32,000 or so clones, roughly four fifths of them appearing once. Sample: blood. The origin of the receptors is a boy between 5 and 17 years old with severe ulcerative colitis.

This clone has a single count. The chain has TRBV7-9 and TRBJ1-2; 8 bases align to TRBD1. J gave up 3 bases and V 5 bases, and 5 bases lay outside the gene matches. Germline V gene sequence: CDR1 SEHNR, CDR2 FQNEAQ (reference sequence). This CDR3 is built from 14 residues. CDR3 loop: CASSAGQGHYGYTF. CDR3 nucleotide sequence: TGTGCCAGCAGCGCCGGACAGGGCCACTATGGCTACACCTTC.

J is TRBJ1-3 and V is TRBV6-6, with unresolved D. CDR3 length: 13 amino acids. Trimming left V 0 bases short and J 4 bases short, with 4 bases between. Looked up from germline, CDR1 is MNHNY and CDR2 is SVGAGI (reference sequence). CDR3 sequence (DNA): TGTGCCAGCAGTTACTCGCTGGGAAACACCATATATTTT. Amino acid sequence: CASSYSLGNTIYF.

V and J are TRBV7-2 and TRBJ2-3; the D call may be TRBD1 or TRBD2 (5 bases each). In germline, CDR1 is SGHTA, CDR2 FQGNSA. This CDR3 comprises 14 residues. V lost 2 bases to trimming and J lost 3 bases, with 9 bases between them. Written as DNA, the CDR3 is TGTGCCAGCAGCTTACGGGACCCGACAGATACGCAGTATTTT. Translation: CASSLRDPTDTQYF.

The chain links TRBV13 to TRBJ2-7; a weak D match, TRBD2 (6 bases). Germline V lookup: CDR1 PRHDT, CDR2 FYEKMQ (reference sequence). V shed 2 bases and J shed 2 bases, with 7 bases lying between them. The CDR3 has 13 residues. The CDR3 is CASSLWGAYEQYF. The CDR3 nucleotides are TGTGCCAGCAGCTTATGGGGGGCCTACGAGCAGTACTTC.

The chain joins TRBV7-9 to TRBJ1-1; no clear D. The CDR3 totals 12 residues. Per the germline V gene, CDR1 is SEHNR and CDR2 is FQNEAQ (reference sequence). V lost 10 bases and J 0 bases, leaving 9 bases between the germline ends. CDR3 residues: CATQHMNTEAFF. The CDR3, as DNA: TGTGCCACCCAGCATATGAACACTGAAGCTTTCTTT.

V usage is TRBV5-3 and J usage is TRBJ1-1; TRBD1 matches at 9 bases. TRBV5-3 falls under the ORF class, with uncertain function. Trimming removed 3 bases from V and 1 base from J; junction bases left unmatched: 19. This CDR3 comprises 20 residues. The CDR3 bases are TGTGCCAGAAGCTGCCGGGGGCCTTTCGGGACAGGGAAAACGAACACTGAAGCTTTCTTT. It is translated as CARSCRGPFGTGKTNTEAFF.

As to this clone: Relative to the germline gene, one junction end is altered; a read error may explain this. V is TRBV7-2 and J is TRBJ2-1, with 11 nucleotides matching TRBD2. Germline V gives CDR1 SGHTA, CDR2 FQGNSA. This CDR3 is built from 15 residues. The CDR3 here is CASSLAGGTYNEQFF. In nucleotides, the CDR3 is TGTGCCAGCAGCCTAGCGGGGGGTACTTACAATGAGCAGTTCTTC.

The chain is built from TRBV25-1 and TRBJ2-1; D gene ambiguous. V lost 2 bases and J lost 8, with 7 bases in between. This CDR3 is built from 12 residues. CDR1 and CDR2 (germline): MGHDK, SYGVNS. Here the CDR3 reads CASSERVDEQFF. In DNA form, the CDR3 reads TGTGCCAGCAGTGAAAGGGTGGATGAGCAGTTCTTC.

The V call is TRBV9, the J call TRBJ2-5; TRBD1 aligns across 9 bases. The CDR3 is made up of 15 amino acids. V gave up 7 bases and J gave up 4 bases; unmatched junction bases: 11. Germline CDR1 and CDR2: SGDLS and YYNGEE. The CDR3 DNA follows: TGTGCCAGCGGTCGGACAGGGGTTGTAGGAGAGACCCAGTACTTC. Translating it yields CASGRTGVVGETQYF.

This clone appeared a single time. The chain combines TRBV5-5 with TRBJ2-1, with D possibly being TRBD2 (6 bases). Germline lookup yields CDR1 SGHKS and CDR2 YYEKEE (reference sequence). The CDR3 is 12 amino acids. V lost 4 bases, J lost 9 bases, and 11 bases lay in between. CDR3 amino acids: CASSRTGVEQFF. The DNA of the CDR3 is TGTGCCAGCAGCCGGACGGGGGTTGAGCAGTTCTTC. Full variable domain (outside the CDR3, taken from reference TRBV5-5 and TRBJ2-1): DAGVTQSPTHLIKTRGQQVTLRCSPISGHKSVSWYQQVLGQGPQFIFQYYEKEERGRGNFPDRFSARQFPNYSSELNVNALLLGDSALYLCASSRTGVEQFFGPGTRLTVL.

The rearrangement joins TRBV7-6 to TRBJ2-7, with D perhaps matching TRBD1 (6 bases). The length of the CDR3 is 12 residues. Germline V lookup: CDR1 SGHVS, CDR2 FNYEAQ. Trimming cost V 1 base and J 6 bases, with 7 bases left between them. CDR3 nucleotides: TGTGCCAGCAGCTTAGTGGGGGCCGAGCAGTACTTC. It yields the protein CASSLVGAEQYF. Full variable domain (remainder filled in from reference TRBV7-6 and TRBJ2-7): GAGVSQSPRYKVTKRGQDVALRCDPISGHVSLYWYRQALGQGPEFLTYFNYEAQQDKSGLPNDRFSAERPEGSISTLTIQRTEQRDSAMYRCASSLVGAEQYFGPGTRLTVT.

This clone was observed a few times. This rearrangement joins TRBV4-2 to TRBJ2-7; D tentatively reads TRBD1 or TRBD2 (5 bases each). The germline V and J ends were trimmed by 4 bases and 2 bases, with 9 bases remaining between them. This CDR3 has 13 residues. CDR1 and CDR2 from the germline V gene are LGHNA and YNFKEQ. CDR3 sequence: CASSLGPTYEQYF. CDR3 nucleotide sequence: TGTGCCAGCAGCCTGGGACCGACCTACGAGCAGTACTTC.

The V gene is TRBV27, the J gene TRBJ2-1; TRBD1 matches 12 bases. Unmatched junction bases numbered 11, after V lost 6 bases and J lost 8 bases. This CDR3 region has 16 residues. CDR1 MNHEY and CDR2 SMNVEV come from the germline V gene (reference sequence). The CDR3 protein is CASRKPGQGARDEQFF. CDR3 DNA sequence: TGTGCCAGCAGGAAACCGGGACAGGGGGCCAGAGATGAGCAGTTCTTC.

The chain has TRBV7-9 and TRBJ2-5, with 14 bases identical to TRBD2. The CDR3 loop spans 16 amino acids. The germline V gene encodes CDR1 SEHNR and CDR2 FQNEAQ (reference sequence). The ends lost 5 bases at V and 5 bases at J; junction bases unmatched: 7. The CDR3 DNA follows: TGTGCCAGCAGCGACCGACTAGCGGGGGGGCAGGAGACCCAGTACTTC. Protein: CASSDRLAGGQETQYF.

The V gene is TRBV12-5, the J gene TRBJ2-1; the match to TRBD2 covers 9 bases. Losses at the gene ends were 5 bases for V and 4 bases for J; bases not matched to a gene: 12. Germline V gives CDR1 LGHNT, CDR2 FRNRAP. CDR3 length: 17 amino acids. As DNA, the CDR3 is TGTGCTAGTGGTCCCCCCCGTGGTAGCGGGGGATACAATGAGCAGTTCTTC. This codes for CASGPPRGSGGYNEQFF.

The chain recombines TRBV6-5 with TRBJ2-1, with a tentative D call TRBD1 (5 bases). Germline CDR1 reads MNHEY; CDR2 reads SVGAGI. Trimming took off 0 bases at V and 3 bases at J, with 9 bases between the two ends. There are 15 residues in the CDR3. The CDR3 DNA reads TGTGCCAGCAGTTACTCGGCAGGGATCTACAATGAGCAGTTCTTC. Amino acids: CASSYSAGIYNEQFF.

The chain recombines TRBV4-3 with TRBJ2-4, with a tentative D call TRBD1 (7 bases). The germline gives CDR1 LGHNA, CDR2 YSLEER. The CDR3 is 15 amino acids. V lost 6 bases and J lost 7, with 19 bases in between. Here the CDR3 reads CASSPQTGDLNIQYF. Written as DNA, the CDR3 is TGCGCCAGCAGTCCTCAAACAGGGGACTTGAACATTCAGTACTTC.

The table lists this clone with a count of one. The CDR3 reads CASSDAGVNYNEQFF. As DNA, the CDR3 is TGTGCCAGCAGTGACGCGGGGGTAAACTACAATGAGCAGTTCTTC. This chain uses TRBV6-1 with TRBJ2-1, with 7 bases that match TRBD2. V shed 3 bases, J shed 3 bases, and the junction held 5 bases outside the gene matches. Germline V CDR1 and CDR2: MNHNS, SASEGT. The CDR3 spans 15 residues.

CDR3 sequence: CASSQQGFTEAFF. CDR3 nucleotides: TGTGCCAGCAGTCAGCAGGGTTTCACTGAAGCTTTCTTT. The V and J genes are TRBV6-6 and TRBJ1-1; D is possibly TRBD1 (5 bases). The CDR3 runs to 13 residues. Germline V gene data show CDR1 as MNHNY and CDR2 as SVGAGI (reference sequence). The V end lost 5 bases, the J end lost 4 bases, and 11 bases lay between the germline ends.